Presented here are 30 T cell receptor beta chains from one specimen sequenced in a study of cytomegalovirus exposure and HLA in healthy donors. It was with 60 Vbeta and 13 Jbeta primers that the PCR ran. Produced via immunoSEQ multiplex PCR; TCRdb's table is partial and in-frame only. The sample has 20,000 to 25,000 clones, and its top ten clones hold 17%. What was sequenced was PBMCs. The receptors were sampled from a male donor in good health and CMV-seropositive.

This sequence joins TRBV7-8 and TRBJ1-2; D remains unclear. Germline lookup yields CDR1 SGHVS and CDR2 FQNEAQ. The ends were cut back, 2 bases at V and 2 bases at J, with 9 bases in the middle. CDR3 length equals 14 residues. The CDR3 reads CASSLLRENYGYTF. CDR3 in DNA: TGTGCCAGCAGCTTACTTAGGGAGAACTATGGCTACACCTTC.

The chain links TRBV5-1 to TRBJ1-5; 8 bases fit TRBD1. With 4 bases clipped from V and 1 base from J, the junction kept 4 bases outside the gene matches. Germline-derived CDR1 and CDR2 are SGHRS and YFSETQ. This CDR3 has 15 amino acids. The CDR3 region is CASSITGGSNQPQHF. CDR3 nucleotide sequence: TGCGCCAGCAGCATTACAGGGGGGAGCAATCAGCCCCAGCATTTT. Combining the CDR3 with reference TRBV5-1 and TRBJ1-5 gives the whole variable domain KAGVTQTPRYLIKTRGQQVTLSCSPISGHRSVSWYQQTPGQGLQFLFEYFSETQRNKGNFPGRFSGRQFSNSRSEMNVSTLELGDSALYLCASSITGGSNQPQHFGDGTRLSIL.

The chain uses TRBV6-4 and TRBJ2-3, with TRBD2 matching over 9 bases. The CDR3 loop spans 15 amino acids. V shed 3 bases, J shed 4 bases, and the junction held 5 bases outside the gene matches. Per germline, CDR1 MRHNA and CDR2 SNTAGT. CDR3 nucleotide sequence: TGTGCCAGCAGTGAAAGTAGCGGGGGCCCAGATACGCAGTATTTT. It specifies CASSESSGGPDTQYF.

The V gene is TRBV18, the J gene TRBJ2-7, with TRBD1 matching over 8 bases. CDR1 KGHSH and CDR2 LQKENI come from the germline V gene. The CDR3 totals 15 residues. The V segment lost 4 bases and the J segment 6 bases; nucleotides outside the gene matches: 11. CDR3 sequence (DNA): TGTGCCAGCTCACGCGGACAGGGAACACAAGGCGAGCAGTACTTC. Residues: CASSRGQGTQGEQYF.

The chain carries TRBV5-5 and TRBJ2-7, with TRBD1 matching 9 bases. Germline lookup yields CDR1 SGHKS and CDR2 YYEKEE (reference sequence). The CDR3 is made up of 13 amino acids. V gave up 1 base and J gave up 5 bases; unmatched junction bases: 1. Written as DNA, the CDR3 is TGTGCCAGCAGCTTGTGGACAGGGGACGAGCAGTACTTC. The encoded protein is CASSLWTGDEQYF.

The chain links TRBV11-3 to TRBJ2-3, with a weak D call TRBD2 (6 bases). Germline CDR1 is SGHNT and CDR2 is YENEEA. The CDR3 extends over 17 amino acids. Between the trimmed V and J ends, which lost 2 bases and 5 bases, there was a span of 20 bases. The CDR3 here is CASSLTNGVGGIDTQYF. The DNA for the CDR3 is TGTGCCAGCAGCTTAACAAACGGGGTCGGGGGAATAGATACGCAGTATTTT.

V gene TRBV6-1 combines with J gene TRBJ1-2; 8 nucleotides agree with TRBD1. V lost 3 bases and J lost 3; bases outside the gene matches: 12. Germline values: CDR1 MNHNS, CDR2 SASEGT. The CDR3 sequence is 17 residues long. CDR3 in amino acids: CASSEAGQGGSHYGYTF. The CDR3 nucleotides read TGTGCCAGCAGTGAGGCAGGACAGGGTGGATCCCACTATGGCTACACCTTC.

The CDR3: CAIRLTSGNNEQFF. The CDR3, as DNA: TGTGCCATCAGACTGACTAGCGGAAACAATGAGCAGTTCTTC. This chain joins TRBV10-3 and TRBJ2-1; 9 nucleotides match TRBD2. The CDR3 covers 14 residues. Germline V gene sequence: CDR1 ENHRY, CDR2 SYGVKD. J gave up 5 bases and V 6 bases, and 5 bases lay outside the gene matches.

This chain connects TRBV4-3 to TRBJ2-7; no definite D call. Germline V gives CDR1 LGHNA, CDR2 YSLEER. The CDR3 spans 11 residues. Trimming left V 2 bases short and J 3 bases short, with 2 bases between. The CDR3 DNA is TGCGCCAGCAGCCAACTCTACGAGCAGTACTTC. This sequence encodes CASSQLYEQYF.

V and J are TRBV18 and TRBJ2-7; D gene uncertain. The V end lost 3 bases, the J end lost 0 bases, and 9 bases lay between the germline ends. Germline CDR1 reads KGHSH; CDR2 reads LQKENI. This CDR3 is 14 amino acids long. The CDR3 here is CASSPRSASYEQYF. For the CDR3, the DNA is TGTGCCAGCTCACCCAGAAGCGCCTCCTACGAGCAGTACTTC.

In DNA, the CDR3 is TGTGCCAGCTCTCCCGCCCCTACGGTGAACAATGAGCAGTTCTTC. Its protein is CASSPAPTVNNEQFF. The J gene is TRBJ2-1, the V gene TRBV18; D is unclear. The CDR3 runs 15 residues. The V end lost 6 bases, the J end lost 5 bases, and 17 bases lay between the germline ends. Germline lookup yields CDR1 KGHSH and CDR2 LQKENI.

This chain joins TRBV18 and TRBJ1-2; D is unclear. Germline loops: CDR1 KGHSH, CDR2 LQKENI. The CDR3 sequence is 15 residues long. The V end lost 1 base, the J end lost 0 bases, and 9 bases lay between the germline ends. DNA of the CDR3: TGTGCCAGCTCACCACGAGTGACTTCTAACTATGGCTACACCTTC. This encodes CASSPRVTSNYGYTF.

The genes are TRBV30 and TRBJ1-2; D is unclear. The CDR3 consists of 14 residues. V shed 7 bases and J shed 4 bases, with 19 bases lying between them. Germline assignment: CDR1 GTSNPN and CDR2 SVGIG (reference sequence). The CDR3 sequence: CAFNWGDFGYGYTF. The CDR3 DNA follows: TGTGCCTTCAACTGGGGAGACTTTGGCTATGGCTACACCTTC.

The chain combines TRBV6-5 with TRBJ1-1, with 8 bases fitting TRBD1. Losses at the gene ends were 5 bases for V and 6 bases for J; bases not matched to a gene: 5. Looked up from germline, CDR1 is MNHEY and CDR2 is SVGAGI. This CDR3 is 13 amino acids long. The CDR3 bases are TGTGCCAGCAGTGTAGACAGGGGCGCTGAAGCTTTCTTT. This translates into CASSVDRGAEAFF.

This chain uses TRBV6-4 with TRBJ2-1; 7 positions match TRBD2. Losses at the gene ends were 3 bases for V and 1 base for J; bases not matched to a gene: 3. CDR3 length equals 15 residues. Germline loops: CDR1 MRHNA, CDR2 SNTAGT. The CDR3 loop is CASSDLAESYNEQFF. The DNA for the CDR3 is TGTGCCAGCAGTGATCTAGCGGAGTCCTACAATGAGCAGTTCTTC.

This chain joins TRBV27 and TRBJ2-1; TRBD1 agrees at 8 bases. Per germline, CDR1 MNHEY and CDR2 SMNVEV (reference sequence). The CDR3 consists of 13 residues. The V gene end was trimmed by 6 bases and the J gene end by 9 bases; junction bases not matched to a gene: 7. Here the CDR3 DNA reads TGTGCCAGCAGGCAGACAGGGGTTGGTGAGCAGTTCTTC. Amino acid sequence: CASRQTGVGEQFF.

The chain combines TRBV21-1 with TRBJ2-7; no DNA check was done on the table's D call, TRBD2. TRBV21-1 corresponds to a pseudogene. CDR3 size: 13 residues. The CDR3 region is CASRHGRAHEQYF. Written as DNA, the CDR3 is TGTGCCAGCAGGCACGGGAGGGCCCACGAGCAGTACTTC.

The chain employs TRBV27 and TRBJ2-7, with TRBD1 identical over 9 bases. CDR3 size: 15 residues. V lost 5 bases to trimming and J lost 0 bases; unmatched junction nucleotides: 5. Germline lookup yields CDR1 MNHEY and CDR2 SMNVEV (reference sequence). CDR3 DNA: TGTGCCAGCAGTAGGGACAGGGTAGGCTCCTACGAGCAGTACTTC. Amino acids: CASSRDRVGSYEQYF.

The chain uses TRBV6-5 and TRBJ2-5; no clear D. CDR1 MNHEY and CDR2 SVGAGI come from the germline V gene. The V end lost 7 bases, the J end lost 5 bases, and 20 bases lay between the germline ends. The CDR3 is 15 amino acids. For the CDR3, the DNA is TGTGCCAGCACCCCGTTTGTAAATTGGCCCGAGACCCAGTACTTC. Translating it yields CASTPFVNWPETQYF.

The rearrangement joins TRBV30 to TRBJ1-4; 9 bases line up with TRBD1. Germline lookup yields CDR1 GTSNPN and CDR2 SVGIG (reference sequence). Losses at the gene ends were 1 base for V and 8 bases for J; bases not matched to a gene: 8. The CDR3 extends over 15 amino acids. CDR3 sequence (DNA): TGTGCCTGGAGTGAACTAGAAACAGGGGGCGAAAAACTGTTTTTT. As protein: CAWSELETGGEKLFF.

The DNA of the CDR3 is TGCAGCGTTGAAGATCTGGTTAGCGGGAGAAGAAAAGGGCAGTACTTC. Its protein is CSVEDLVSGRRKGQYF. The chain links TRBV29-1 to TRBJ2-7; 9 bases align to TRBD2. The CDR3 has 16 amino acids. The germline V gene has CDR1 SQVTM and CDR2 ANQGSEA. After removal of 0 bases from V and 9 bases from J, the junction contained 15 bases not matched to a gene.

The V and J genes are TRBV30 and TRBJ1-1; D may be TRBD1 (5 bases). Trimming cost V 1 base and J 5 bases, with 20 bases left between them. The CDR3 is 16 amino acids. Germline values: CDR1 GTSNPN, CDR2 SVGIG (reference sequence). In DNA form, the CDR3 reads TGTGCCTGGAGTGGCCTTCAGGGACGGGGGAGAACTGAAGCTTTCTTT. Its protein product is CAWSGLQGRGRTEAFF.

This chain links TRBV29-1 with TRBJ1-2; D perhaps matches TRBD1 (6 bases). The CDR3 is 14 amino acids. Germline V gene data show CDR1 as SQVTM and CDR2 as ANQGSEA. Trimming removed 5 bases from V and 1 base from J, with 14 bases in between. DNA for the CDR3: TGCAGCGTTCTTCGTCAGGGGCTTAACTATGGCTACACCTTC. Translating gives CSVLRQGLNYGYTF.

Regarding this clone: One end of the junction is discordant with germline, which a read error may explain. The CDR3 DNA is TGTGCCAGCAGTGAATTTTCGGCAGGGGGGCTGTTTTTT. Its translation: CASSEFSAGGLFF. The rearrangement uses TRBV25-1 and TRBJ2-2, with TRBD1 identical over 7 bases. This CDR3 spans 13 amino acids. Per the germline V gene, CDR1 is MGHDK and CDR2 is SYGVNS. The variable domain in full, with the rest retrieved from reference TRBV25-1 and TRBJ2-2, is EADIYQTPRYLVIGTGKKITLECSQTMGHDKMYWYQQDPGMELHLIHYSYGVNSTEKGDLSSESTVSRIRTEHFPLTLESARPSHTSQYLCASSEFSAGGLFFGEGSRLTVL.

The V gene is TRBV9, the J gene TRBJ1-1; D is perhaps TRBD1 (6 bases). Trimming pared 7 bases from V and 4 bases from J, leaving 23 bases between. In germline, CDR1 is SGDLS, CDR2 YYNGEE. This CDR3 region has 16 residues. The CDR3 region is CASRGGGRGSGTEAFF. The CDR3, as DNA: TGTGCCAGCCGCGGGGGGGGCAGGGGATCGGGCACTGAAGCTTTCTTT.

The J gene is TRBJ1-5, the V gene TRBV19; 11 bases map to TRBD1. The V and J ends lost 8 bases and 0 bases, in that order; junction bases with no gene match: 6. This CDR3 has 16 amino acids. Germline assignment: CDR1 LNHDA and CDR2 SQIVND (reference sequence). CDR3 DNA: TGTGCCAGTGGGGGACAGGGGGATCATAGCAATCAGCCCCAGCATTTT. Its protein product is CASGGQGDHSNQPQHF.

The V call is TRBV2, the J call TRBJ1-1; D may be TRBD1 (6 bases). Germline loops: CDR1 SNHLY, CDR2 FYNNEI. The germline V and J ends were trimmed by 1 base and 12 bases, with 15 bases remaining between them. This CDR3 region has 13 residues. The CDR3 is CASSEGGTNKSFF. The CDR3 nucleotides read TGTGCCAGCAGTGAAGGGGGGACAAACAAATCTTTCTTT. The whole variable domain, remainder taken from reference TRBV2 and TRBJ1-1, is EPEVTQTPSHQVTQMGQEVILRCVPISNHLYFYWYRQILGQKVEFLVSFYNNEISEKSEIFDDQFSVERPDGSNFTLKIRSTKLEDSAMYFCASSEGGTNKSFFGQGTRLTVV.

The chain joins TRBV28 to TRBJ1-4; 7 positions match TRBD1. The CDR3 spans 17 residues. V was clipped by 7 bases and J by 4 bases; unmatched bases: 15. Germline CDR1 is MDHEN and CDR2 is SYDVKM. The chain's CDR3 is CASNPTGVNGNNEKLFF. As DNA, the CDR3 is TGTGCCAGCAACCCTACAGGGGTGAACGGGAATAATGAAAAACTGTTTTTT.

This clone shows up as large by frequency. The chain employs TRBV6-1 and TRBJ2-3; perhaps TRBD2 as D (6 bases). Trimming pared 7 bases from V and 5 bases from J, leaving 19 bases between. Looked up from germline, CDR1 is MNHNS and CDR2 is SASEGT. This CDR3 comprises 15 residues. CDR3 residues: CASINTAGSGDTQYF. The CDR3 region has the DNA TGTGCCAGCATAAATACGGCGGGATCCGGAGATACGCAGTATTTT.

By frequency, this clone registers medium-sized. The chain carries TRBV10-3 and TRBJ1-2, with TRBD1 matching over 8 bases. CDR1 ENHRY and CDR2 SYGVKD come from the germline V gene. The CDR3 spans 14 residues. The ends lost 3 bases at V and 7 bases at J; junction bases unmatched: 7. CDR3 sequence: CAISERTGQGGYTF. Written as DNA, the CDR3 is TGTGCCATCAGTGAACGGACAGGACAGGGTGGCTACACCTTC.